These 25 T cell receptor beta chains were sequenced from one sample in a study of control samples from healthy donors and cancer patients. Using immunoSEQ multiplex PCR, the repertoire was profiled, and TCRdb retains in-frame clones only, with some absent. The sample has 90,000 to 110,000 clones; 83% are singletons. The sequencing input was blood. The source is a woman in her fifties or sixties in good health.

V is TRBV5-6 and J is TRBJ1-4; D is perhaps TRBD1 (6 bases). The CDR3 loop spans 15 amino acids. The V and J ends lost 0 bases and 8 bases respectively, with 14 bases between them. Germline assignment: CDR1 SGHDT and CDR2 YYEEEE. The CDR3 loop is CASSLGIQGREKLFF. The CDR3 coding sequence is TGTGCCAGCAGCTTGGGAATACAGGGACGGGAAAAACTGTTTTTT.

V usage is TRBV7-8 and J usage is TRBJ1-5, with 8 bases identical to TRBD1. The CDR3 runs to 15 residues. The trim removed 6 bases at V and 4 bases at J, leaving 8 bases unmatched. Germline V gene lookup returns CDR1 SGHVS and CDR2 FQNEAQ. The CDR3 loop reads CASRPDRGSNQPQHF. The CDR3 nucleotides are TGTGCCAGCAGACCCGACAGGGGTTCGAATCAGCCCCAGCATTTT.

V and J are TRBV27 and TRBJ2-3, with 10 positions matching TRBD2. With V trimmed by 2 bases and J by 2 bases, 7 bases remained unmatched. The CDR3 runs 17 residues. Germline V lookup: CDR1 MNHEY, CDR2 SMNVEV (reference sequence). In DNA form, the CDR3 reads TGTGCCAGCAGTTTAGATAGGCTAGCGGGGGTCACAGATACGCAGTATTTT. Encoded protein: CASSLDRLAGVTDTQYF.

The chain combines TRBV19 with TRBJ2-1, with D hard to call. Germline V gives CDR1 LNHDA, CDR2 SQIVND (reference sequence). Trimming removed 2 bases at V and 9 bases at J, with 11 bases between. The CDR3 runs to 13 residues. The CDR3 is CASSIQRSGEQFF. DNA for the CDR3: TGTGCCAGTAGTATACAGAGGTCGGGTGAGCAGTTCTTC.

This clone was observed a handful of times. V and J are TRBV28 and TRBJ2-7; D possibly corresponds to TRBD1 (6 bases). Germline CDR1 MDHEN, CDR2 SYDVKM. This CDR3 comprises 15 residues. The V and J ends lost 6 bases and 5 bases respectively, with 20 bases between them. The CDR3 loop reads CASRDRTGSSNEQYF. The CDR3 DNA follows: TGTGCCAGCAGGGATCGAACAGGGTCGAGCAACGAGCAGTACTTC.

The chain joins TRBV19 to TRBJ1-3; no reliable D call. The CDR3 is made up of 15 amino acids. Trimming took 7 bases from V and 0 from J, leaving 13 bases between them. CDR1 is LNHDA, CDR2 SQIVND, per germline (reference sequence). CDR3 DNA: TGTGCCAGTATAGGGTCCTATAGCTCTGGAAACACCATATATTTT. Protein product: CASIGSYSSGNTIYF. The full variable domain, its missing parts supplied by reference TRBV19 and TRBJ1-3, is DGGITQSPKYLFRKEGQNVTLSCEQNLNHDAMYWYRQDPGQGLRLIYYSQIVNDFQKGDIAEGYSVSREKKESFPLTVTSAQKNPTAFYLCASIGSYSSGNTIYFGEGSWLTVV.

This clone showed up just once. The gene calls are TRBV6-5 and TRBJ1-2, with TRBD1 as a possible D gene (6 bases). Trimming shortened V by 5 bases and J by 6 bases, and 16 bases separated the two germline ends. Germline CDR1 is MNHEY and CDR2 is SVGAGI. The CDR3 runs 14 residues. In DNA, the CDR3 is TGTGCCAGCAGTCAACCGGGACAACCTAATGGCTACACCTTC. This gives the protein CASSQPGQPNGYTF.

The sample holds one count of this clone. The chain combines TRBV19 with TRBJ2-6; 7 nucleotides match TRBD1. The CDR3 is made up of 20 amino acids. Germline assignment: CDR1 LNHDA and CDR2 SQIVND (reference sequence). The V segment lost 6 bases and the J segment 0 bases; nucleotides outside the gene matches: 17. The DNA of the CDR3 is TGTGCCAGTAGAACCCTCCGGGACAGCCAAGAAACCTCTGGGGCCAACGTCCTGACTTTC. Translation: CASRTLRDSQETSGANVLTF.

J is TRBJ2-2 and V is TRBV5-8, with TRBD2 matching 8 bases. V was pared by 4 bases and J by 3 bases, with 8 bases of the junction left unmatched. The CDR3 spans 16 residues. CDR1 is SGHTS and CDR2 is YDEGEE in the germline V gene. CDR3 sequence (DNA): TGTGCCAGCAGCACGGCGGCCGGGGGGGACACCGGGGAGCTGTTTTTT. This sequence encodes CASSTAAGGDTGELFF.

This chain links TRBV25-1 with TRBJ1-1; no definite D call. This CDR3 is 13 amino acids long. Trimming stripped 4 bases from V and 1 base from J, with 7 bases between. The germline V gene encodes CDR1 MGHDK and CDR2 SYGVNS. The CDR3 sequence is CASSGQTNTEAFF. In DNA, the CDR3 is TGTGCCAGCAGTGGGCAAACGAACACTGAAGCTTTCTTT.

This clone has just one count. The rearrangement joins TRBV28 to TRBJ2-1; TRBD1 aligns across 8 bases. The CDR3 contains 15 residues. Germline-derived CDR1 and CDR2 are MDHEN and SYDVKM. With 3 bases clipped from V and 5 bases from J, the junction kept 6 bases outside the gene matches. The CDR3 here is CASSFWTGKNNEQFF. CDR3 DNA sequence: TGTGCCAGCAGTTTCTGGACAGGGAAAAACAATGAGCAGTTCTTC.

The chain is built from TRBV5-1 and TRBJ2-3; 10 bases are a match to TRBD2. The CDR3 is 19 amino acids. Germline V gene lookup returns CDR1 SGHRS and CDR2 YFSETQ. The J segment lost 3 bases and the V segment lost 0 bases, leaving 13 bases of the junction unmatched. CDR3 region: CASSLVGAGGLLVTDTQYF. CDR3 DNA: TGCGCCAGCAGCTTGGTCGGAGCGGGGGGGCTTCTTGTTACAGATACGCAGTATTTT.

The J gene is TRBJ2-1, the V gene TRBV12-2; TRBD2, the table's D call, was not compared with the DNA. TRBV12-2 is noted as a pseudogene. The CDR3 runs to 16 residues. CDR3 nucleotides: TGTGCAAGTCGCTTAGCGATAGCGGGGGAGAACAATGAGCAGTTCTTC. Translated, it gives CASRLAIAGENNEQFF.

This clone showed up just a few times. V is TRBV6-5 and J is TRBJ2-1; 7 bases line up with TRBD2. CDR1 and CDR2 from the germline V gene are MNHEY and SVGAGI. The length of the CDR3 is 12 residues. Trimming removed 3 bases from V and 10 bases from J; junction bases left unmatched: 3. For the CDR3, the DNA is TGTGCCAGCAGTTATCTGGGGGGGGAGCAGTTCTTC. This translates into CASSYLGGEQFF.

The CDR3 here is CASSPGQAYGYTF. The CDR3 DNA is TGTGCCAGCAGTCCGGGACAGGCCTATGGCTACACCTTC. The J gene is TRBJ1-2, the V gene TRBV12-3 or TRBV12-4; 8 positions match TRBD1. After removal of 5 bases from V and 4 bases from J, the junction contained 3 bases not matched to a gene. This CDR3 is 13 amino acids long.

V and J are TRBV7-2 and TRBJ2-7; 12 positions agree with TRBD1. Per germline, CDR1 SGHTA and CDR2 FQGNSA. This CDR3 has 14 amino acids. The V and J ends lost 4 bases and 6 bases, in that order; junction bases with no gene match: 4. The chain's CDR3 is CASSSRGQGAEQYF. CDR3 nucleotide sequence: TGTGCCAGCAGCTCAAGGGGACAGGGGGCCGAGCAGTACTTC. The variable domain in full, with the rest retrieved from reference TRBV7-2 and TRBJ2-7, is GAGVSQSPSNKVTEKGKDVELRCDPISGHTALYWYRQSLGQGLEFLIYFQGNSAPDKSGLPSDRFSAERTGGSVSTLTIQRTQQEDSAVYLCASSSRGQGAEQYFGPGTRLTVT.

This chain links TRBV19 with TRBJ1-5, with unresolved D. In germline, CDR1 is LNHDA, CDR2 SQIVND (reference sequence). The CDR3 totals 15 residues. V lost 5 bases, J lost 1 base, and 12 bases lay in between. CDR3 amino acids: CASSPSQTSNQPQHF. In nucleotides, the CDR3 is TGTGCCAGTAGTCCTTCCCAGACGAGCAATCAGCCCCAGCATTTT.

Regarding this clone: A junction boundary mismatches the germline segment, possibly from a read error. Other DNA sequences in the sample encode the same CDR3. The rearrangement uses TRBV4-2 and TRBJ2-7; 8 nucleotides align to TRBD2. The CDR3 runs to 15 residues. The germline V gene encodes CDR1 LGHNA and CDR2 YNFKEQ. The CDR3 loop reads CASSQDSAGGYEQYF. For the CDR3, the DNA is TGTGCCAGTAGCCAAGACAGCGCGGGAGGCTACGAGCAGTACTTC.

The chain uses TRBV19 and TRBJ2-2; TRBD2 matches at 8 bases. The V segment lost 9 bases and the J segment 2 bases; nucleotides outside the gene matches: 5. Looked up from germline, CDR1 is LNHDA and CDR2 is SQIVND (reference sequence). CDR3 length equals 14 residues. The CDR3 here is CASLAGRNTGELFF. CDR3 bases: TGTGCCAGCTTAGCGGGACGAAACACCGGGGAGCTGTTTTTT.

This chain connects TRBV30 to TRBJ1-1; D is unclear. V was pared by 0 bases and J by 4 bases, with 3 bases between. The germline gives CDR1 GTSNPN, CDR2 SVGIG (reference sequence). There are 11 residues in the CDR3. Written as DNA, the CDR3 is TGTGCCTGGAGTGTGGGCACTGAAGCTTTCTTT. The encoded protein is CAWSVGTEAFF.

The chain links TRBV4-2 to TRBJ2-7, with D tentatively TRBD1 or TRBD2 (5 bases each). This CDR3 is built from 14 residues. CDR1 and CDR2 from the germline V gene are LGHNA and YNFKEQ. V was pared by 1 base and J by 0 bases, with 7 bases between. The CDR3 nucleotides read TGTGCCAGCAGCCAAGGGGGGAGCTCCTACGAGCAGTACTTC. It specifies CASSQGGSSYEQYF.

The table lists this clone with a few counts. CDR3 in amino acids: CASSPLPGEQFF. The CDR3 bases are TGTGCCAGCTCACCCCTCCCCGGTGAGCAGTTCTTC. The rearrangement uses TRBV18 and TRBJ2-1; no clear D. CDR3 size: 12 residues. The V gene's germline CDR1 is KGHSH and CDR2 LQKENI. V was shortened by 3 bases and J by 9 bases, with 9 bases between the two germline ends.

The CDR3 here is CASSPKGQGVGYEQYF. Here the CDR3 DNA reads TGTGCCAGCAGCCCAAAAGGGCAGGGAGTAGGATACGAGCAGTACTTC. The chain is built from TRBV5-4 and TRBJ2-7; D tentatively reads TRBD1 or TRBD2 (5 bases each). CDR3 size: 16 residues. V was cut by 4 bases and J by 4 bases, with 21 bases left in between. Germline V CDR1 and CDR2: SGHNT, YYREEE (reference sequence).

A word on this clone: Sequence at one end of the junction differs from germline and may be a read error. This chain links TRBV7-3 with TRBJ2-6; the D call may be TRBD1 or TRBD2 (5 bases each). CDR3 length: 16 amino acids. Germline assignment: CDR1 SGHTA and CDR2 FQGTGA. CDR3 sequence: CASSSPRGSGANVPTF. In DNA form, the CDR3 reads TGTGCCAGCAGCTCCCCCCGGGGCTCTGGGGCCAACGTCCCGACTTTC.

The V gene is TRBV10-3, the J gene TRBJ2-7; D unresolved. Germline CDR1 is ENHRY and CDR2 is SYGVKD. Trimming shortened V by 6 bases and J by 3 bases, and 15 bases separated the two germline ends. The CDR3 runs to 14 residues. CDR3 residues: CAISEGTLGYEQYF. The CDR3 region has the DNA TGTGCCATCAGCGAAGGAACATTGGGCTACGAGCAGTACTTC.